The rows below give T cell receptor delta chains drawn from one sample of a study of Vδ1+ human thymocytes. TCRdb reprocessed the multiplex PCR reads using CATT. The sample contains 70,000 to 90,000 delta-chain clones, approximately 37% of which appear only once. Material for sequencing was Vdelta1+ gamma-delta thymocytes from the thymus. The source of these receptors is a boy younger than two who had congenital heart surgery. The CDR3 runs from the conserved cysteine through the conserved F or W. The D gene is left open where the match is weak. Size tells how often a clone was seen (once, few, many) or the class of an expanded clone, and some rows leave it out.

J gene,D gene,clone size,V gene,CDR3 protein,CDR3 DNA
TRDJ1,TRDD3,.,TRDV1,CALGDPTGGLRDKLIF,TGTGCTCTTGGGGACCCTACTGGGGGACTACGCGATAAACTCATCTTT
TRDJ1,.,.,TRDV1,CALGPSRRVGGSAYTDKLIF,TGTGCTCTGGGACCTTCCCGCCGAGTCGGGGGATCCGCGTACACCGATAAACTCATCTTT
TRDJ1,TRDD3,.,TRDV1,CALGPTTLGDTGDKLIF,TGTGCTCTTGGTCCCACTACCCTGGGGGATACGGGCGATAAACTCATCTTT
TRDJ1,.,once,TRDV1,CALGDRCLGYTDKLIF,TGTGCTCTTGGGGATCGATGCCTTGGGTACACCGATAAACTCATCTTT
TRDJ1,.,.,TRDV1,CALGELRVPTLIDPDKLIF,TGTGCTCTTGGGGAATTAAGGGTCCCTACGCTAATCGACCCCGATAAACTCATCTTT
TRDJ1,TRDD3,.,TRDV1,CALGFPLVRDTGPEMDKLIF,TGTGCTCTTGGCTTTCCTCTCGTGAGGGATACGGGACCCGAAATGGATAAACTCATCTTT
TRDJ1,.,.,TRDV1,CALGEQFLTGYTDKLIF,TGTGCTCTTGGGGAACAATTCCTGACGGGGTACACCGATAAACTCATCTTT
TRDJ1,.,.,TRDV1,CALGERTLLSLYTDKLIF,TGTGCTCTTGGGGAACGTACTTTACTGAGCCTGTACACCGATAAACTCATCTTT
TRDJ1,TRDD3,.,TRDV1,CALGGGPRPPLGVLGDACTDKLIF,TGTGCTCTTGGGGGCGGCCCTCGCCCTCCCTTGGGGGTACTGGGGGATGCATGCACCGATAAACTCATCTTT
TRDJ1,TRDD3,few,TRDV1,CALGGDHGRTGGFTDKLIF,TGTGCTCTTGGGGGGGATCATGGTCGTACTGGGGGATTCACCGATAAACTCATCTTT
TRDJ1,TRDD3,.,TRDV1,CALGDFYVTGGYTDKLIF,TGTGCTCTTGGGGACTTCTACGTTACTGGGGGATACACCGATAAACTCATCTTT
TRDJ1,.,few,TRDV1,CALGELGRLPITDKLIF,TGTGCTCTTGGGGAACTTGGCCGCCTTCCGATCACCGATAAACTCATCTTT
TRDJ1,TRDD3,few,TRDV1,CALGELAPPTPLGDTRRREDKLIF,TGTGCTCTTGGGGAACTGGCCCCTCCTACGCCACTGGGGGATACGCGACGGAGGGAGGATAAACTCATCTTT
TRDJ1,TRDD3,.,TRDV1,CALGELVGFLVLGDTVQSDKLIF,TGTGCTCTTGGGGAACTGGTTGGGTTTCTCGTCCTGGGGGATACGGTCCAATCCGATAAACTCATCTTT
TRDJ1,.,few,TRDV1,CALGEPTPRCTDKLIF,TGTGCTCTTGGGGAACCCACCCCTCGTTGCACCGATAAACTCATCTTT
TRDJ1,.,once,TRDV1,CALGEHPSYRGGYTDKLIF,TGTGCTCTTGGGGAACATCCTTCCTACCGTGGGGGATATACCGATAAACTCATCTTT
TRDJ1,.,.,TRDV1,CALGGGLPSGWWPPRADKLIF,TGTGCTCTTGGGGGAGGCCTTCCGTCTGGCTGGTGGCCCCCGCGGGCCGATAAACTCATCTTT
TRDJ1,.,.,TRDV1,CALGELASLLGRYLGSDKLIF,TGTGCTCTTGGGGAACTCGCTTCATTACTGGGTAGATACCTCGGGTCCGATAAACTCATCTTT
TRDJ1,.,.,TRDV1,CALGSPSGPTYLLENKLIF,TGTGCTCTTGGGTCTCCTTCGGGTCCTACGTATCTACTGGAGAATAAACTCATCTTT
TRDJ1,TRDD3,.,TRDV1,CALGELSLDWGPLGTDKLIF,TGTGCTCTTGGGGAACTAAGTCTCGACTGGGGGCCCCTGGGGACCGATAAACTCATCTTT
TRDJ1,.,few,TRDV1,CALGELQTDTGTDKLIF,TGTGCTCTTGGGGAACTACAGACTGATACGGGCACCGATAAACTCATCTTT
TRDJ1,TRDD3,.,TRDV1,CALGERKWPSELCTGGYAGGTDKLIF,TGTGCTCTTGGGGAACGGAAGTGGCCTTCAGAGTTATGTACTGGGGGATACGCGGGTGGCACCGATAAACTCATCTTT
TRDJ1,TRDD3,.,TRDV1,CALGELTPNTGGCHTDKLIF,TGTGCTCTTGGGGAACTAACCCCTAATACTGGGGGATGCCACACCGATAAACTCATCTTT
TRDJ1,TRDD3,.,TRDV1,CALGLTGGPYTDKLIF,TGTGCTCTTGGGTTGACTGGGGGCCCCTACACCGATAAACTCATCTTT
TRDJ1,TRDD3,few,TRDV1,CALGEVNSPTVLGDTVKLIF,TGTGCTCTTGGGGAAGTGAACTCCCCGACAGTACTGGGGGATACTGTTAAACTCATCTTT
TRDJ1,.,few,TRDV1,CALGELLPPLLGNPYTDKLIF,TGTGCTCTTGGGGAACTACTTCCTCCTTTACTGGGGAACCCTTACACCGATAAACTCATCTTT
TRDJ1,TRDD3,few,TRDV2,CACDNVLGDTPYTDKLIF,TGTGCCTGTGATAACGTACTGGGGGATACGCCCTACACCGATAAACTCATCTTT
TRDJ1,TRDD3,.,TRDV1,CALGEHLGDTWSDKLIF,TGTGCTCTTGGGGAACACCTGGGGGATACGTGGTCCGATAAACTCATCTTT
TRDJ1,TRDD3,.,TRDV1,CALGESIPCTGGDKLIF,TGTGCTCTTGGGGAGAGCATACCCTGTACTGGGGGAGATAAACTCATCTTT
TRDJ1,TRDD3,.,TRDV1,CALGACCTGGPRYTDKLIF,TGTGCTCTTGGGGCGTGTTGTACTGGGGGACCTCGTTACACCGATAAACTCATCTTT
TRDJ1,TRDD3,.,TRDV1,CALGEFISRELLGDFPPSTHTDKLIF,TGTGCTCTTGGGGAATTCATATCTAGGGAGCTACTGGGGGATTTCCCCCCCTCGACCCACACCGATAAACTCATCTTT
TRDJ1,.,once,TRDV1,CALGELGSYRNGSRTGYTDKLIF,TGTGCTCTTGGGGAACTAGGCTCCTACCGTAACGGAAGCCGTACTGGATACACCGATAAACTCATCTTT
TRDJ1,.,.,TRDV1,CALGKILRYTDKLIF,TGTGCTCTTGGGAAAATCCTACGCTACACCGATAAACTCATCTTT
TRDJ3,TRDD3,many,TRDV2,CACVTVLGETSRSSWDTRQMFF,TGTGCCTGTGTTACCGTACTGGGGGAGACTTCCCGCAGCTCCTGGGACACCCGACAGATGTTTTTC
TRDJ1,TRDD3,many,TRDV2,CACDTSGGSRSDTDKLIF,TGTGCCTGTGACACCTCTGGGGGATCCAGGTCGGACACCGATAAACTCATCTTT
TRDJ1,.,few,TRDV1,CALGDHGIWGLYTDKLIF,TGTGCTCTTGGGGACCACGGAATTTGGGGACTATACACCGATAAACTCATCTTT
TRDJ1,TRDD3,.,TRDV1,CALALRHRYWGTYTDKLIF,TGTGCTCTTGCCTTAAGACACCGGTACTGGGGGACGTACACCGATAAACTCATCTTT
TRDJ1,.,few,TRDV1,CALGERDSLAAGAIRPYTDKLIF,TGTGCTCTTGGGGAACGAGACTCACTAGCTGCGGGCGCGATACGCCCGTACACCGATAAACTCATCTTT
TRDJ1,.,.,TRDV1,CALGEHTGGLYTDKLIF,TGTGCTCTTGGGGAGCACACTGGTGGACTGTACACCGATAAACTCATCTTT
TRDJ1,TRDD3,.,TRDV1,CALGELGFLRSQTGGYPDKLIF,TGTGCTCTTGGGGAACTGGGGTTCCTACGGTCCCAAACTGGGGGATACCCCGATAAACTCATCTTT
TRDJ1,TRDD3,.,TRDV2,CACAPLGERNGTDKLIF,TGTGCCTGTGCCCCACTGGGGGAACGGAATGGGACCGATAAACTCATCTTT
TRDJ1,.,few,TRDV1,CALGISNGSPEHLQTLLGTDKLIF,TGTGCTCTTGGGATATCGAACGGGTCACCCGAACACTTGCAAACCTTACTGGGCACCGATAAACTCATCTTT
TRDJ3,TRDD3,.,TRDV1,CALESFLLGDTTRWDTRQMFF,TGTGCTCTTGAATCCTTCCTACTGGGGGATACAACAAGGTGGGACACCCGACAGATGTTTTTC
TRDJ1,TRDD3,.,TRDV1,CALGLRTGGSGGADKLIF,TGTGCTCTTGGGTTACGTACTGGGGGGTCCGGGGGCGCCGATAAACTCATCTTT
TRDJ1,.,.,TRDV1,CALGDHLTHKLIF,TGTGCTCTTGGGGACCACCTCACGCATAAACTCATCTTT
TRDJ1,TRDD3,.,TRDV1,CALGENGQPVGGGPHIYTDKLIF,TGTGCTCTTGGGGAAAATGGTCAACCTGTCGGTGGGGGACCCCATATTTACACCGATAAACTCATCTTT
TRDJ1,TRDD2,.,TRDV1,CALGEVGFLPGGPRRPYTDKLIF,TGTGCTCTTGGGGAAGTAGGTTTCCTACCAGGGGGTCCCAGAAGACCATACACCGATAAACTCATCTTT
TRDJ1,TRDD2,.,TRDV1,CALGELSGGVSSYERDTDKLIF,TGTGCTCTTGGGGAACTATCCGGTGGAGTTTCTTCCTACGAGAGGGACACCGATAAACTCATCTTT
TRDJ1,.,few,TRDV1,CALGDLQPASYTDKLIF,TGTGCTCTTGGGGACCTTCAACCCGCTTCGTACACCGATAAACTCATCTTT
TRDJ1,TRDD2,.,TRDV1,CALGGNFLPNALNTDKLIF,TGTGCTCTTGGGGGGAACTTCCTACCCAACGCTCTTAACACCGATAAACTCATCTTT
TRDJ1,.,.,TRDV1,CALGERASCADKLIF,TGTGCTCTTGGGGAAAGAGCTTCCTGTGCCGATAAACTCATCTTT
TRDJ1,TRDD3,.,TRDV1,CALGELHKSSPMGDTRRLTDKLIF,TGTGCTCTTGGGGAACTTCATAAGTCATCCCCAATGGGGGATACCCGTAGGTTAACCGATAAACTCATCTTT
TRDJ1,TRDD3,once,TRDV1,CALGEPLGAFKLIF,TGTGCTCTTGGGGAACCACTGGGGGCATTTAAACTCATCTTT
TRDJ1,TRDD3,few,TRDV1,CALGERSYGDWGLLPTLIF,TGTGCTCTTGGGGAAAGGTCCTACGGCGACTGGGGGTTACTTCCCACACTCATCTTT
TRDJ1,.,.,TRDV1,CALGGPAYTDKLIF,TGTGCTCTTGGGGGACCCGCCTACACCGATAAACTCATCTTT
TRDJ1,TRDD3,few,TRDV1,CALGVVHTGGSEVGKLIF,TGTGCTCTTGGGGTAGTGCACACTGGGGGATCCGAGGTCGGTAAACTCATCTTT
TRDJ1,TRDD3,few,TRDV1,CALGIGDTGDKLIF,TGTGCTCTTGGGATCGGGGATACAGGCGATAAACTCATCTTT